This TCR beta chain was identified in a study of Graves' ophthalmopathy and Graves' hyperthyroidism. At least ten counts were recorded for this clonotype. Beta-chain TCR CDR3 regions were amplified from RNA transcripts. Following a first-round RT-PCR that used HTBI primers, a second-round multiplex PCR was carried out. Each CDR3 protein is one row after TCRdb ran MiXCR on the multiplex PCR reads. The data contain hundreds of thousands of distinct CDR3 sequences, 22% of them singletons. Germline V gene lookup returns CDR1 DFQATT and CDR2 SNEGSKA (reference sequence). CDR3 length equals 14 residues. J lost 0 bases, V lost 5 bases, and 3 bases had no gene match. Hyperthyroidism qualified as stable when ophthalmopathy did not develop within 18 months of follow-up. Excluded were patients with other autoimmune diseases, uncontrolled infections, pregnancy or lactation. Serum thyroxine and TRAb, along with clinical symptoms, thyroid ultrasound and orbital computed tomography, were what diagnosis relied on.

J is TRBJ2-7 and V is TRBV20-1, with 11 bases identical to TRBD2. The receptor was derived from a woman aged 18-29 years with stable Graves' hyperthyroidism. Some clones in this sample may be carry-over from other donors' samples. The sequencing input was peripheral blood. The CDR3 sequence: CSALAGGPSYEQYF. CDR3 nucleotides: TGCAGTGCTCTAGCGGGAGGCCCCTCCTACGAGCAGTACTTC.